The next 11 T cell receptor beta chains were all read from a single sample in a study of T cell responses to AZD1222 COVID-19 vaccine. Profiling relied on immunoSEQ multiplex PCR, and the TCRdb table lists in-frame clones only, not all of them. Of about 75,000 clones listed, about nine tenths are singletons. Sequences were derived from peripheral blood, sampled 28 days after the second dose of the MenACWY control vaccine. These receptors all come from an adult who received the MenACWY meningococcal vaccine as a control.

The rearrangement links TRBV6-5 to TRBJ2-7; 7 bases are shared with TRBD2. J lost 3 bases, V lost 4 bases, and 9 bases had no gene match. Germline CDR1 and CDR2: MNHEY and SVGAGI. The CDR3 has 15 residues. The CDR3: CASSSRIAGLYEQYF. CDR3 coding DNA: TGTGCCAGCAGTTCGAGAATAGCGGGCCTCTACGAGCAGTACTTC.

J is TRBJ1-6 and V is TRBV5-1, with D hard to call. Trimming left V 0 bases short and J 10 bases short, with 8 bases between. Germline V lookup: CDR1 SGHRS, CDR2 YFSETQ. This CDR3 comprises 13 residues. The CDR3 region is CASSLELTSPLHF. In DNA, the CDR3 is TGCGCCAGCAGCTTGGAATTAACCTCACCCCTCCACTTT. The complete variable domain, with remaining parts taken from reference TRBV5-1 and TRBJ1-6, reads KAGVTQTPRYLIKTRGQQVTLSCSPISGHRSVSWYQQTPGQGLQFLFEYFSETQRNKGNFPGRFSGRQFSNSRSEMNVSTLELGDSALYLCASSLELTSPLHFGNGTRLTVT.

This chain connects TRBV3-1 (or the pseudogene TRBV3-2) to TRBJ1-4; no reliable D call. The V end lost 1 base, the J end lost 4 bases, and 19 bases lay between the germline ends. CDR1 LGHDT and CDR2 YNNKEL come from the germline V gene (reference sequence). This CDR3 is built from 18 residues. The CDR3 here is CASSQGQESGKYNEKLFF. CDR3 nucleotide sequence: TGTGCCAGCAGCCAAGGTCAGGAGAGCGGCAAGTATAATGAAAAACTGTTTTTT.

This rearrangement joins TRBV19 to TRBJ2-2; D is perhaps TRBD1 or TRBD2 (5 bases each). V lost 11 bases to trimming and J lost 3 bases, with 16 bases between them. CDR3 length: 14 amino acids. Germline V CDR1 and CDR2: LNHDA, SQIVND (reference sequence). The CDR3 coding sequence is TGTGCCGTCCGGGACGTCGCTGACACCGGGGAGCTGTTTTTT. Protein: CAVRDVADTGELFF.

The V call is TRBV9, the J call TRBJ2-2, with D possibly being TRBD1 or TRBD2 (6 bases each). The CDR3 has 15 amino acids. V lost 6 bases and J 7 bases, leaving 19 bases between the germline ends. Per the germline V gene, CDR1 is SGDLS and CDR2 is YYNGEE. This CDR3 is CASTPEQGRNGELFF. Here the CDR3 DNA reads TGTGCCAGCACCCCGGAGCAGGGGAGGAACGGGGAGCTGTTTTTT.

V gene TRBV28 combines with J gene TRBJ2-2; unclear D gene. CDR3 size: 16 residues. V was shortened by 4 bases and J by 5 bases, with 17 bases between the two germline ends. CDR1 and CDR2 from the germline V gene are MDHEN and SYDVKM. This chain's CDR3 is CASSSLGPGETGELFF. CDR3 coding DNA: TGTGCCAGCAGTTCCCTCGGACCCGGAGAGACCGGGGAGCTGTTTTTT.

The chain recombines TRBV12-3 or TRBV12-4 with TRBJ1-5; 8 bases fit TRBD1. The CDR3 is 13 residues long. V shed 3 bases, J shed 5 bases, and the junction held 0 bases outside the gene matches. CDR3 protein: CASSLDRDQPQHF. In DNA, the CDR3 is TGTGCCAGCAGTTTGGACAGGGATCAGCCCCAGCATTTT.

The chain couples TRBV28 to TRBJ2-3; D not certain. Germline CDR1 and CDR2: MDHEN and SYDVKM. Trimming took 3 bases from V and 4 from J, leaving 8 bases between them. This CDR3 is 13 amino acids long. CDR3 residues: CASSLGRSDTQYF. The CDR3 bases are TGTGCCAGCAGTTTGGGCAGATCAGATACGCAGTATTTT.

The V gene is TRBV3-1 (or the pseudogene TRBV3-2), the J gene TRBJ1-1; D may be TRBD1 (6 bases). Germline V CDR1 and CDR2: LGHDT, YNNKEL (reference sequence). CDR3 length equals 13 residues. V shed 2 bases and J shed 6 bases, with 10 bases lying between them. The DNA for the CDR3 is TGTGCCAGCAGCCAACCCAGGGGCGCTGAAGCTTTCTTT. Amino acids: CASSQPRGAEAFF.

The chain links TRBV5-6 to TRBJ2-7, with D tentatively TRBD1 (5 bases). V shed 1 base and J shed 7 bases, with 15 bases lying between them. The length of the CDR3 is 14 residues. CDR1 SGHDT and CDR2 YYEEEE come from the germline V gene. The CDR3 nucleotides read TGTGCCAGCAGCTTGTTCGGGCAGGGAAAAGAGCAGTACTTC. Translating gives CASSLFGQGKEQYF.

The chain recombines TRBV7-2 with TRBJ1-2; TRBD1 is a possible D gene (5 bases). V gave up 3 bases and J gave up 8 bases, with 13 bases separating them. Germline lookup yields CDR1 SGHTA and CDR2 FQGNSA. The length of the CDR3 is 13 residues. The CDR3 coding sequence is TGTGCCAGCAGCTTTAGGGGAGGACGGGGCTACACCTTC. Its protein product is CASSFRGGRGYTF. The full variable domain, completed using reference TRBV7-2 and TRBJ1-2, is GAGVSQSPSNKVTEKGKDVELRCDPISGHTALYWYRQSLGQGLEFLIYFQGNSAPDKSGLPSDRFSAERTGGSVSTLTIQRTQQEDSAVYLCASSFRGGRGYTFGSGTRLTVV.